Following are 10 T cell receptor beta chains from one sample sequenced in a study of T cells in localized non-small cell lung cancer. Profiled with immunoSEQ multiplex PCR; TCRdb holds only in-frame clones, not every one. The table lists roughly 5,400 clones, 35% to 45% of them singletons, with more than 7.5% in the top ten. The specimen was lung tumor tissue, collected before any cancer treatment. Every receptor here comes from a male donor older than 55 with stage I squamous cell lung carcinoma.

This clone was counted a single time. The chain joins TRBV29-1 to TRBJ2-1; 7 bases align to TRBD1. Germline trimming cut 4 bases from V and 5 bases from J; bases unmatched to any gene: 8. The CDR3 covers 14 residues. Germline V gene sequence: CDR1 SQVTM, CDR2 ANQGSEA. The CDR3 is CSVVGTEDHNEQFF. CDR3 coding DNA: TGCAGCGTTGTTGGGACAGAGGACCACAATGAGCAGTTCTTC.

The sample holds one count of this clone. The J gene is TRBJ2-7, the V gene TRBV14; no firm D call. V lost 0 bases to trimming and J lost 10 bases, with 10 bases between them. Germline-derived CDR1 and CDR2 are SGHDN and FVKESK. The CDR3 spans 12 residues. CDR3 bases: TGTGCCAGCAGCCAAGATTATCGCAGACAGTACTTC. Translated: CASSQDYRRQYF. Looking up the rest from reference TRBV14 and TRBJ2-7 gives the full variable domain: EAGVTQFPSHSVIEKGQTVTLRCDPISGHDNLYWYRRVMGKEIKFLLHFVKESKQDESGMPNNRFLAERTGGTYSTLKVQPAELEDSGVYFCASSQDYRRQYFGPGTRLTVT.

This rearrangement joins TRBV15 to TRBJ2-3, with a possible D match to TRBD2 (5 bases). Germline CDR1 is LNHNV and CDR2 is YYDKDF (reference sequence). Between the trimmed V and J ends, which lost 3 bases and 2 bases, there was a span of 12 bases. The CDR3 covers 15 residues. The CDR3 protein is CATSSGLYNTDTQYF. The DNA of the CDR3 is TGTGCCACCAGCAGCGGACTGTACAACACAGATACGCAGTATTTT. The full variable domain, rest sourced from reference TRBV15 and TRBJ2-3, is DAMVIQNPRYQVTQFGKPVTLSCSQTLNHNVMYWYQQKSSQAPKLLFHYYDKDFNNEADTPDNFQSRRPNTSFCFLDIRSPGLGDTAMYLCATSSGLYNTDTQYFGPGTRLTVL.

The CDR3 bases are TGTGCCAGTAGTATCGGACAGGGGAATCAGCCCCAGCATTTT. It yields the protein CASSIGQGNQPQHF. The V gene is TRBV19, the J gene TRBJ1-5, with 9 nucleotides matching TRBD1. CDR3 length: 14 amino acids. Germline CDR1 and CDR2: LNHDA and SQIVND (reference sequence). Trimming cost V 3 bases and J 4 bases; bases outside gene matches: 1. Full variable domain (remainder filled in from reference TRBV19 and TRBJ1-5): DGGITQSPKYLFRKEGQNVTLSCEQNLNHDAMYWYRQDPGQGLRLIYYSQIVNDFQKGDIAEGYSVSREKKESFPLTVTSAQKNPTAFYLCASSIGQGNQPQHFGDGTRLSIL.

This clone has a handful of counts. V usage is TRBV6-8 and J usage is TRBJ1-5, with D maybe TRBD1 (5 bases). The length of the CDR3 is 14 residues. The V end was cut by 4 bases, the J end by 5 bases, with 12 bases between. Looked up from germline, CDR1 is MNHGY and CDR2 is SAAAGT. CDR3 loop: CASSWGGRDQPQHF. In DNA form, the CDR3 reads TGTGCCAGCAGTTGGGGGGGGAGGGATCAGCCCCAGCATTTT.

The chain uses TRBV14 and TRBJ1-6; 8 bases agree with TRBD1. CDR3 length equals 14 residues. CDR1 and CDR2 from the germline V gene are SGHDN and FVKESK. V was pared by 4 bases and J by 8 bases, with 4 bases of the junction left unmatched. CDR3 bases: TGTGCCAGCAGCCTGGGGACAGGTCATTCACCCCTCCACTTT. It yields the protein CASSLGTGHSPLHF.

This clone occurred a few times. The CDR3 spells CATVVNKVDRGGYTF. DNA for the CDR3: TGTGCCACTGTGGTGAATAAGGTGGACAGGGGTGGCTACACCTTC. This chain links TRBV6-8 with TRBJ1-2; the match to TRBD1 covers 9 bases. In germline, CDR1 is MNHGY, CDR2 SAAAGT. V dropped 10 bases and J dropped 7; count of bases not matched to a gene: 16. CDR3 length equals 15 residues.

This sequence joins TRBV30 and TRBJ1-2; possible D gene TRBD1, 6 bases. The germline V gene encodes CDR1 GTSNPN and CDR2 SVGIG (reference sequence). This CDR3 has 12 residues. The V end lost 7 bases, the J end lost 7 bases, and 16 bases lay between the germline ends. CDR3 loop: CAYTGTISGYTF. DNA for the CDR3: TGTGCCTACACCGGGACAATCAGTGGCTACACCTTC.

The chain links TRBV6-7 to TRBJ1-3, with D unclear. TRBV6-7 is reported as an ORF; its role is uncertain. The CDR3 sequence is 11 residues long. Trimming shortened V by 7 bases and J by 3 bases, and 4 bases separated the two germline ends. The CDR3 bases are TGTGCCAGCAAGAATGGAAACACCATATATTTT. Its translation is CASKNGNTIYF.

This clone is deemed medium-sized (0.01 to 0.1%). V usage is TRBV30 and J usage is TRBJ2-1, with D perhaps matching TRBD1 (6 bases). This CDR3 has 14 amino acids. The germline V and J ends were trimmed by 4 bases and 10 bases, with 20 bases remaining between them. Germline values: CDR1 GTSNPN, CDR2 SVGIG (reference sequence). CDR3 bases: TGTGCCTGGACACCGGGACACTGGGCGTCCGAGCAGTTCTTC. It yields the protein CAWTPGHWASEQFF. Filled out from reference TRBV30 and TRBJ2-1, the complete variable domain reads SQTIHQWPATLVQPVGSPLSLECTVEGTSNPNLYWYRQAAGRGLQLLFYSVGIGQISSEVPQNLSASRPQDRQFILSSKKLLLSDSGFYLCAWTPGHWASEQFFGPGTRLTVL.